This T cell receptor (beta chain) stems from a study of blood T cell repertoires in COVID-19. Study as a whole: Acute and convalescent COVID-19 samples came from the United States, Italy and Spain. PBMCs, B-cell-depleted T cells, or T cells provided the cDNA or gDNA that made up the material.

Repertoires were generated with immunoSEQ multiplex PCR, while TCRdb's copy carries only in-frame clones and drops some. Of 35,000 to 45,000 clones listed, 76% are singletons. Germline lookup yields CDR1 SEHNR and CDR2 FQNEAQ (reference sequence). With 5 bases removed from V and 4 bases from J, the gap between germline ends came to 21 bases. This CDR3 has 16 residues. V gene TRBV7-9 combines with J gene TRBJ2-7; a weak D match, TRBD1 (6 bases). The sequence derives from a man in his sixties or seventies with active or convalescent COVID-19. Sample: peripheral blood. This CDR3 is CASSQPQGASLYEQYF. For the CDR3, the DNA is TGTGCCAGCAGCCAACCACAGGGCGCCTCCCTTTACGAGCAGTACTTC.